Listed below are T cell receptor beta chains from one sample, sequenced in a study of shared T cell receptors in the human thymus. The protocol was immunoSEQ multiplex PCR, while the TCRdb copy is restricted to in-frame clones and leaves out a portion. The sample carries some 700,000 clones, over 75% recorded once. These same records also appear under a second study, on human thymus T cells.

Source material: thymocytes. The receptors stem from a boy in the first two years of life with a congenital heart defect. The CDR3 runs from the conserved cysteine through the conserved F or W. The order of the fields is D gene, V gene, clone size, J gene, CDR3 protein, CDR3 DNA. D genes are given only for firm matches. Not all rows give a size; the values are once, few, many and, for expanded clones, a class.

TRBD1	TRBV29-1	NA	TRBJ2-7	CSVGYRGRGSYEQYF	TGCAGCGTCGGATACAGGGGGCGGGGATCCTACGAGCAGTACTTC
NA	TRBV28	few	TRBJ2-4	CASEVGPPKNIQYF	TGTGCCAGCGAGGTCGGCCCACCTAAAAACATTCAGTACTTC
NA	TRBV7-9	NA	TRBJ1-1	CASSRGQWGTEAFF	TGTGCCAGCAGCCGCGGACAGTGGGGCACTGAAGCTTTCTTT
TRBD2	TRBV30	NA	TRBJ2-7	CAWSVGLAGVYEQYF	TGTGCCTGGAGTGTAGGACTAGCGGGAGTCTACGAGCAGTACTTC
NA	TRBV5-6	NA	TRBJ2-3	CASSGPGTPMGTDTQYF	TGTGCCAGCAGCGGGCCCGGGACTCCTATGGGCACAGATACGCAGTATTTT
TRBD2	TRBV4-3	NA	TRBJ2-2	CASSPSGQAVPGELFF	TGCGCCAGCAGCCCTAGCGGCCAAGCGGTACCCGGGGAGCTGTTTTTT
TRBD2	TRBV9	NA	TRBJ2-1	CASSGAGGPNEQFF	TGTGCCAGCAGCGGAGCGGGAGGGCCGAATGAGCAGTTCTTC
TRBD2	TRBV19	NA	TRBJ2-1	CASSKVAGDSYNEQFF	TGTGCCAGTAGTAAGGTAGCGGGCGACTCCTACAATGAGCAGTTCTTC
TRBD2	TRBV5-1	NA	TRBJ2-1	CASSSSGRTDLGNEQFF	TGCGCCAGCAGCTCTAGCGGGAGGACCGATTTAGGGAATGAGCAGTTCTTC
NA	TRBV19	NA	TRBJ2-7	CATIHCGVYEQYF	TGTGCCACCATTCATTGCGGAGTCTACGAGCAGTACTTC
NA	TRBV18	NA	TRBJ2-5	CASSPGHCQETQYF	TGTGCCAGCTCACCGGGACACTGCCAAGAGACCCAGTACTTC
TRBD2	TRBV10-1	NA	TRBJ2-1	CASSTGTSGYNEQFF	TGCGCCAGCAGCACCGGGACTAGCGGTTACAATGAGCAGTTCTTC
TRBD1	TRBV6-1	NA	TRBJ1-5	CASKSGQDTNQPQHF	TGTGCCAGCAAATCGGGACAGGATACCAATCAGCCCCAGCATTTT
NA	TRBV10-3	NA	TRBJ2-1	CASVQGEDGKLGNEQFF	TGTGCCAGCGTACAGGGCGAAGACGGGAAATTGGGAAATGAGCAGTTCTTC
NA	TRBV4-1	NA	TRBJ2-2	CASSLAGVGELFF	TGCGCCAGCAGCCTAGCCGGGGTGGGGGAGCTGTTTTTT
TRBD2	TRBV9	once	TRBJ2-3	CASSAFLAGVADTQYF	TGTGCCAGCAGCGCCTTCTTAGCGGGAGTGGCGGATACGCAGTATTTT
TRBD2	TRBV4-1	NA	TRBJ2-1	CASSQGSLLAGPSSYNEQFF	TGCGCCAGCAGCCAAGGGTCCCTACTAGCGGGGCCAAGCTCCTACAATGAGCAGTTCTTC
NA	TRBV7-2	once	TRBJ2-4	CASSLGAQRALSTNIQYF	TGTGCCAGCAGCTTAGGGGCCCAGCGGGCTTTGAGTACAAACATTCAGTACTTC
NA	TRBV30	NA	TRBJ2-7	CAWRSGLPTDEQYF	TGTGCCTGGAGGTCCGGACTCCCGACTGACGAGCAGTACTTC
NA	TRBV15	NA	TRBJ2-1	CATSSSSAQFSYNEQFF	TGTGCCACCAGCAGTTCTAGCGCACAATTCTCCTACAATGAGCAGTTCTTC
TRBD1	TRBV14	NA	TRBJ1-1	CASSPLGQGENTEAFF	TGTGCCAGCAGCCCTCTGGGACAGGGAGAAAACACTGAAGCTTTCTTT
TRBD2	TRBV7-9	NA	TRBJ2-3	CASSLLAGGRADTQYF	TGTGCCAGCAGCCTACTAGCGGGAGGGCGGGCAGATACGCAGTATTTT
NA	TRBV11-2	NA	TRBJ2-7	CASSLGPGGPLSYEQYF	TGTGCCAGCAGCTTAGGGCCTGGCGGGCCCCTCTCCTACGAGCAGTACTTC
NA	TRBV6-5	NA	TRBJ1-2	CASSHQGDHGYTF	TGTGCCAGCAGTCACCAGGGTGATCATGGCTACACCTTC
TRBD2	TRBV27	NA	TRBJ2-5	CASAPGLAGRQETQYF	TGTGCCAGCGCCCCGGGACTAGCGGGTCGCCAAGAGACCCAGTACTTC
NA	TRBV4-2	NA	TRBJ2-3	CASSQPHEAYLAGDTQYF	TGTGCCAGCAGCCAACCGCACGAGGCCTATCTGGCGGGGGATACGCAGTATTTT
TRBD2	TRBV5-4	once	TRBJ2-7	CASSLGLGLAGGESSYEQYF	TGTGCCAGCAGCTTGGGGTTGGGACTAGCGGGAGGGGAAAGCTCCTACGAGCAGTACTTC
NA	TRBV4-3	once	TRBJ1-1	CASSRERRGGPNTEAFF	TGCGCCAGCAGCCGAGAAAGGCGGGGTGGTCCAAACACTGAAGCTTTCTTT
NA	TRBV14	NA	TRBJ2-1	CASSPSREDNEQFF	TGTGCCAGCAGCCCATCTAGGGAGGACAATGAGCAGTTCTTC
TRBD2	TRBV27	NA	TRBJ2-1	CASSLYLAELNNEQFF	TGTGCCAGCAGTTTATACCTAGCGGAACTAAACAATGAGCAGTTCTTC
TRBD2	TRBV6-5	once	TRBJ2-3	CASSYGGGADTQYF	TGTGCCAGCAGTTACGGCGGGGGAGCAGATACGCAGTATTTT
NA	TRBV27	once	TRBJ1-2	CASSPGDSMRPGYTF	TGTGCCAGCAGTCCCGGGGACTCCATGAGGCCTGGCTACACCTTC
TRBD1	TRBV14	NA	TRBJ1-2	CASSQQTFGQGAVGYTF	TGTGCCAGCAGCCAACAAACTTTCGGACAGGGGGCCGTAGGCTACACCTTC
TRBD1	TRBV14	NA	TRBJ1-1	CASSRGQGGTEAFF	TGTGCCAGCAGCAGAGGACAGGGGGGCACTGAAGCTTTCTTT
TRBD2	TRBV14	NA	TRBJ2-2	CASSHASGVTGELFF	TGTGCCAGCAGCCATGCTAGCGGGGTCACCGGGGAGCTGTTTTTT
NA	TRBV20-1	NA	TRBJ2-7	CSVSGSYEQYF	TGCAGTGTATCGGGCTCCTACGAGCAGTACTTC
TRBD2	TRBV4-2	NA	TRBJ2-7	CASSRLAGESLFPGSLSYEQYF	TGTGCCAGCAGCCGCCTAGCGGGAGAGAGTCTTTTCCCGGGTTCCCTGTCCTACGAGCAGTACTTC
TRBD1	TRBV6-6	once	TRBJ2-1	CASSSGQGWGNEQFF	TGTGCCAGCAGTTCCGGACAGGGATGGGGCAATGAGCAGTTCTTC
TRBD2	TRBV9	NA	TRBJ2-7	CASSRLAGTHEQYF	TGTGCCAGCAGCCGACTAGCGGGAACCCACGAGCAGTACTTC
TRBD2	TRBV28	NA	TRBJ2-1	CASSPRRAGEPYNEQFF	TGTGCCAGCAGCCCCCGGAGAGCGGGAGAACCCTACAATGAGCAGTTCTTC
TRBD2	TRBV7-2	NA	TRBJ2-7	CASSCNSGISYEQYF	TGTGCCAGCAGCTGCAACAGCGGGATCTCCTACGAGCAGTACTTC
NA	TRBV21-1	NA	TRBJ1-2	CASSPGYGYTF	TGTGCCAGCAGCCCAGGGTATGGCTACACCTTC
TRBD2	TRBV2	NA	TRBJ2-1	CASSGAGVKDNEQFF	TGTGCCAGCAGTGGGGCGGGAGTAAAAGACAATGAGCAGTTCTTC
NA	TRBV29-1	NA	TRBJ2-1	CSVTASEQFF	TGCAGCGTTACTGCAAGTGAGCAGTTCTTC
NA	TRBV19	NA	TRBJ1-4	CASSINRRGEKLFF	TGTGCCAGTAGTATAAACAGGAGGGGTGAAAAACTGTTTTTT